The 3 T cell receptor delta chains listed next were all sequenced from one sample in a study of gamma-delta T cells after stem cell transplantation. TCRdb called clones anew from the RT-PCR reads with CATT. The profile covers more than 2,000 delta-chain clones, with roughly 2% appearing a single time and roughly 18% taken by the ten largest. Sequencing used gamma-delta T cells. The receptors originated from a human donor. It is not recorded whose cells these are; they may come from a transplant donor.

By frequency in the sample, this clone is medium-sized. A clone one base away is much larger, so this may be a read error. As DNA, the CDR3 is TGTGCCTGTGACACACTGGGGGATATGAGGACCGATAGACTCATCTTT. Protein sequence: CACDTLGDMRTDRLIF. V and J are TRDV2 and TRDJ1; 11 bases line up with TRDD3. The CDR3 totals 16 residues. Germline assignment: CDR1 GEAIGNYY and CDR2 EKD.

Of note for this clone: TCRdb shows a much larger clone's protein in place of this DNA's translation, and the two differ at residue 4, likely through a read error; the protein shown is translated from the DNA. J is TRDJ1 and V is TRDV2; 11 bases map to TRDD3. V lost 5 bases to trimming and J lost 1 base; unmatched junction nucleotides: 5. Germline V gene sequence: CDR1 GEAIGNYY, CDR2 EKD. The CDR3 extends over 15 amino acids. CDR3 sequence reads: CACGSWGIPTDKLIF. The CDR3 nucleotides read TGTGCCTGTGGTAGCTGGGGGATACCCACCGATAAACTCATCTTT.

This clone is judged medium-sized. The chain recombines TRDV1 with TRDJ1; maybe TRDD3 (7 bases). The V gene's germline CDR1 is TSWWSYY and CDR2 QGS. This CDR3 has 23 residues. CDR3 protein: CAYGSYTSPPGWGSMKHTDKLIF. Written as DNA, the CDR3 is TGTGCGTACGGGTCCTACACCTCTCCCCCGGGTTGGGGGAGTATGAAACACACCGATAAACTCATCTTT.